What follows are 18 T cell receptor beta chains derived from one specimen sequenced in a study of OX40 agonist ivuxolimab in advanced cancers. Method: immunoSEQ multiplex PCR; TCRdb's copy keeps in-frame clones and lacks some. This sample yields about 16,000 clones, of which 85% to 90% are seen a single time; 0.65% to 0.8% belongs to the top ten. Specimen: CD4+ or CD8+ T cells sorted from blood, collected in a trial of the OX40 agonist ivuxolimab. All receptors derive from an adult with an advanced solid tumor such as melanoma, head and neck, liver or kidney cancer.

The chain uses TRBV28 and TRBJ1-1; no reliable D call. V lost 6 bases and J lost 1, with 6 bases in between. CDR1 is MDHEN and CDR2 is SYDVKM in the germline V gene. The CDR3 consists of 12 residues. The CDR3 reads CASSLQNTEAFF. The CDR3 region has the DNA TGTGCCAGCAGCCTTCAGAACACTGAAGCTTTCTTT.

The V and J genes are TRBV27 and TRBJ1-5, with 7 bases aligning to TRBD1. The V segment lost 2 bases and the J segment 5 bases; nucleotides outside the gene matches: 6. The V gene's germline CDR1 is MNHEY and CDR2 SMNVEV (reference sequence). The CDR3 spans 15 residues. CDR3 region: CASSLVTGTHQPQHF. CDR3 DNA sequence: TGTGCCAGCAGTTTAGTGACAGGGACCCATCAGCCCCAGCATTTT.

In its sample, this clone was seen once. This chain joins TRBV29-1 and TRBJ2-3, with D maybe TRBD2 (6 bases). This CDR3 contains 14 residues. In germline, CDR1 is SQVTM, CDR2 ANQGSEA. V lost 1 base and J lost 4, with 12 bases in between. The CDR3 DNA is TGCAGCGTTGAAGGCGGGAAAGGCGCAGATACGCAGTATTTT. It yields the protein CSVEGGKGADTQYF.

J is TRBJ2-1 and V is TRBV9; 14 nucleotides match TRBD2. V lost 0 bases, J lost 9 bases, and 2 bases stayed unmatched. Germline loops: CDR1 SGDLS, CDR2 YYNGEE. The CDR3 length is 15 residues. Here the CDR3 DNA reads TGTGCCAGCAGCGTAGAGGGACTAGCGGGAGTTGAGCAGTTCTTC. Its protein is CASSVEGLAGVEQFF.

The chain has TRBV10-2 and TRBJ2-7; D is perhaps TRBD2 (5 bases). The germline gives CDR1 WSHSY, CDR2 SAAADI. Trimming shortened V by 8 bases and J by 2 bases, and 10 bases separated the two germline ends. CDR3 size: 12 residues. DNA of the CDR3: TGCGCCAGCGGGAGACTCGCCTACGAGCAGTACTTC. This codes for CASGRLAYEQYF.

The CDR3 DNA reads as TGCGCCAGCAGCCTACGACGACCGGGGGGCTCTGGGGCCAACGTCCTGACTTTC. Residues: CASSLRRPGGSGANVLTF. V gene TRBV5-1 combines with J gene TRBJ2-6; 7 positions agree with TRBD2. V shed 4 bases, J shed 0 bases, and the junction held 10 bases outside the gene matches. The CDR3 totals 18 residues. CDR1 and CDR2 (germline): SGHRS, YFSETQ.

A few counts support this clone. V usage is TRBV6-5 and J usage is TRBJ1-6, with D possibly being TRBD1 (6 bases). This CDR3 is built from 15 residues. Trimming removed 4 bases at V and 9 bases at J, with 16 bases between. CDR1 is MNHEY, CDR2 SVGAGI, per germline. CDR3 sequence: CASSWTVRGSSPLHF. The DNA for the CDR3 is TGTGCCAGCAGTTGGACAGTTCGGGGCAGTTCACCCCTCCACTTT.

The rearrangement links TRBV18 to TRBJ1-4, with no clear D. Germline-derived CDR1 and CDR2 are KGHSH and LQKENI. The V end was cut by 0 bases, the J end by 6 bases, with 5 bases between. This CDR3 is built from 13 residues. The CDR3 region is CASSPPQDEKLFF. The CDR3 bases are TGTGCCAGCTCACCACCTCAGGATGAAAAACTGTTTTTT. Full variable domain (rest looked up from reference TRBV18 and TRBJ1-4): NAGVMQNPRHLVRRRGQEARLRCSPMKGHSHVYWYRQLPEEGLKFMVYLQKENIIDESGMPKERFSAEFPKEGPSILRIQQVVRGDSAAYFCASSPPQDEKLFFGSGTQLSVL.

This clone was counted a few times. This chain uses TRBV6-5 with TRBJ2-7; no clear D gene. Per the germline V gene, CDR1 is MNHEY and CDR2 is SVGAGI. There are 13 residues in the CDR3. Trimming took 7 bases from V and 0 from J, leaving 10 bases between them. The CDR3 DNA sequence: TGTGCCAGCACCACCCCCCCCTCCTACGAGCAGTACTTC. Translating gives CASTTPPSYEQYF.

This clone has a handful of counts. The junction departs from the called germline gene at one end, perhaps through a read error. This chain joins TRBV9 and TRBJ1-5; D is ambiguous. The V gene's germline CDR1 is SGDLS and CDR2 YYNGEE. This CDR3 contains 9 residues. The CDR3 reads CASNQPQHF. In DNA form, the CDR3 reads TGTGCCAGCAACCAGCCCCAGCATTTT.

CDR3 nucleotide sequence: TGTGCCAGCAGCTTGGCCGGGACAGGGTCGAGTGAGCAGTACTTC. Encoded protein: CASSLAGTGSSEQYF. This chain uses TRBV5-8 with TRBJ2-7; TRBD1 agrees at 9 bases. The ends lost 0 bases at V and 7 bases at J; junction bases unmatched: 8. Looked up from germline, CDR1 is SGHTS and CDR2 is YDEGEE. This CDR3 is 15 amino acids long.

This sequence joins TRBV13 and TRBJ2-2, with 8 bases lining up with TRBD1. Germline CDR1 is PRHDT and CDR2 is FYEKMQ (reference sequence). CDR3 length equals 17 residues. V lost 4 bases to trimming and J lost 0 bases; unmatched junction nucleotides: 7. CDR3 sequence reads: CASSSDRANPNTGELFF. The CDR3 nucleotides are TGTGCCAGCAGCTCGGACAGGGCTAACCCGAACACCGGGGAGCTGTTTTTT. Filled out from reference TRBV13 and TRBJ2-2, the complete variable domain reads AAGVIQSPRHLIKEKRETATLKCYPIPRHDTVYWYQQGPGQDPQFLISFYEKMQSDKGSIPDRFSAQQFSDYHSELNMSSLELGDSALYFCASSSDRANPNTGELFFGEGSRLTVL.

V and J are TRBV4-1 and TRBJ2-3; D gene ambiguous. CDR3 length: 16 amino acids. Germline V lookup: CDR1 MGHRA, CDR2 YSYEKL. Deletions cut 3 bases from V and 4 bases from J, with 17 bases between. This CDR3 is CASSHLGFLDPDTQYF. CDR3 in DNA: TGCGCCAGCAGCCACCTCGGGTTCTTGGACCCAGATACGCAGTATTTT.

This chain uses TRBV5-1 with TRBJ2-5; D unresolved. CDR3 length: 13 amino acids. Per germline, CDR1 SGHRS and CDR2 YFSETQ. V lost 4 bases and J 2 bases, leaving 9 bases between the germline ends. Here the CDR3 reads CASSRNIQETQYF. For the CDR3, the DNA is TGCGCCAGCAGCCGAAACATACAAGAGACCCAGTACTTC. The full variable domain, with the rest looked up from reference TRBV5-1 and TRBJ2-5, is KAGVTQTPRYLIKTRGQQVTLSCSPISGHRSVSWYQQTPGQGLQFLFEYFSETQRNKGNFPGRFSGRQFSNSRSEMNVSTLELGDSALYLCASSRNIQETQYFGPGTRLLVL.

The chain carries TRBV2 and TRBJ2-7, with D unresolved. Germline values: CDR1 SNHLY, CDR2 FYNNEI. The CDR3 spans 12 residues. V was clipped by 6 bases and J by 3 bases, with 9 bases between them. In DNA form, the CDR3 reads TGTGCCAGCAGGCCTGATGACTACGAGCAGTACTTC. Translated: CASRPDDYEQYF.

The V and J genes are TRBV18 and TRBJ1-2; TRBD1 is a possible D gene (6 bases). The germline gives CDR1 KGHSH, CDR2 LQKENI. Trimming took off 1 base at V and 2 bases at J, with 11 bases between the two ends. CDR3 length: 15 amino acids. The CDR3, as DNA: TGTGCCAGCTCACCACTACAGGGCAGCAACTATGGCTACACCTTC. Protein product: CASSPLQGSNYGYTF.

This chain uses TRBV7-9 with TRBJ2-7; 7 bases are shared with TRBD2. After removal of 5 bases from V and 3 bases from J, the junction contained 10 bases not matched to a gene. CDR3 size: 15 residues. Germline V gene data show CDR1 as SEHNR and CDR2 as FQNEAQ (reference sequence). CDR3: CASSPLSGAYYEQYF. CDR3 nucleotide sequence: TGTGCCAGCAGCCCACTCAGCGGGGCTTACTACGAGCAGTACTTC.

Details on this clone: The sample carries other DNA sequences with the same CDR3. V usage is TRBV5-1 and J usage is TRBJ1-5, with D tentatively TRBD1 (5 bases). The CDR3 runs to 15 residues. CDR1 is SGHRS, CDR2 YFSETQ, per germline. Trimming took 3 bases from V and 4 from J, leaving 14 bases between them. The CDR3 region is CASSYFSGGNQPQHF. CDR3 coding DNA: TGCGCCAGCAGCTATTTTAGTGGGGGTAATCAGCCCCAGCATTTT. Variable domain in full (rest from reference TRBV5-1 and TRBJ1-5): KAGVTQTPRYLIKTRGQQVTLSCSPISGHRSVSWYQQTPGQGLQFLFEYFSETQRNKGNFPGRFSGRQFSNSRSEMNVSTLELGDSALYLCASSYFSGGNQPQHFGDGTRLSIL.